The clone carrying this T cell receptor beta chain was seen many times. Its specificity is not known. Time point described: newly diagnosed GD, antithyroid drugs for less than 3 months. PBMC-extracted RNA yielded the TCR library. Building the TCR beta libraries relied on iRepertoire HTBI primers, and CDR3 regions underwent Arm-PCR. As processed by the authors: Looking across samples, the authors found 55 to 70 TRBV and some 13 TRBJ segments. One entry per CDR3 protein, called by TCRdb with MiXCR from the multiplex PCR reads. The V and J calls and clone size come from TCRdb's table, not from the authors' own analysis. The sample lists fewer than 550,000 distinct CDR3 sequences; over 15% were seen once. This entry is derived from a study of regulatory T cells in long-lasting Graves disease. Study results and caveats: More public clonotypes were shared by persistent patients (about 2,700) than by new patients (approximately 1,000).

Germline-derived CDR1 and CDR2 are SGHAT and FQNNGV. This CDR3 comprises 13 residues. Trimming cost V 5 bases and J 8 bases, with 14 bases left between them. Another study also made use of these data, one on T cells in Graves' hyperthyroidism and ophthalmopathy.

This rearrangement joins TRBV11-2 to TRBJ2-3; no definite D call. The sample consisted of peripheral blood mononuclear cells (PBMCs), taken at new diagnosis, from a patient treated with antithyroid drugs. This clonotype was sampled from a woman aged 18-29 years with Graves disease. The CDR3 nucleotides read TGTGCCAGCAGCCCCGAGCTTGTGGGTACGCAGTATTTT. Translation: CASSPELVGTQYF.